A selection of T cell receptor beta chains follows, all from one sample in a study of CXCR3-negative and CXCR3-positive naive CD8 T cells. For each CDR3 protein, TCRdb gives one entry from its re-call of the 5' RACE reads, without DNA. The listing contains roughly 120,000 distinct CDR3 sequences. Material for sequencing was naive CXCR3+ CD8+ T cells from blood. Source of these receptors: a human donor in good health. Some clones in this sample may be carry-over from other donors' samples. Each CDR3 is given with its conserved first and last residue.

CDR3aa: CATRNYNSPLHF
j_gene: TRBJ1-6
len: 12
v_gene: TRBV7-2

CDR3aa: CSVVGGNYGYTF
j_gene: TRBJ1-2
len: 12
v_gene: TRBV29-1

CDR3aa: CASSFSGGQDTQYF
j_gene: TRBJ2-3
len: 14
v_gene: TRBV7-9

CDR3aa: CASSFGTGSGGYTF
j_gene: TRBJ1-2
len: 14
v_gene: TRBV12-3/TRBV12-4

CDR3aa: CASSSNTGELFF
j_gene: TRBJ2-2
len: 12
v_gene: TRBV28

CDR3aa: CSVELARGGEKLFF
j_gene: TRBJ1-4
len: 14
v_gene: TRBV29-1

CDR3aa: CASTQWDSSTDTQYF
j_gene: TRBJ2-3
len: 15
v_gene: TRBV5-1

CDR3aa: CSARGGSAYEQYF
j_gene: TRBJ2-7
len: 13
v_gene: TRBV20-1

CDR3aa: CASSQGRVDTEAFF
j_gene: TRBJ1-1
len: 14
v_gene: TRBV4-1

CDR3aa: CASSFQGGNEQFF
j_gene: TRBJ2-1
len: 13
v_gene: TRBV5-1